One sample yielded the 15 T cell receptor beta chains listed below, sequenced in a study of blood T cell repertoires in COVID-19. The assay was immunoSEQ multiplex PCR, and TCRdb's table has in-frame clones only and misses some. This table holds 70,000 to 95,000 clones, about nine tenths found once. The source material was peripheral blood. The receptors shown here come from a human donor with active COVID-19. The donor label of this sample is uncertain.

This chain joins TRBV5-5 and TRBJ2-5; 11 nucleotides match TRBD2. Germline trimming cut 0 bases from V and 2 bases from J; bases unmatched to any gene: 6. Per the germline V gene, CDR1 is SGHKS and CDR2 is YYEKEE (reference sequence). The CDR3 consists of 17 residues. CDR3 protein: CASSLALAGALQETQYF. The DNA of the CDR3 is TGTGCCAGCAGCTTGGCACTAGCGGGGGCCTTACAAGAGACCCAGTACTTC.

The chain links TRBV5-4 to TRBJ1-4; 8 nucleotides line up with TRBD1. This CDR3 is 17 amino acids long. Germline values: CDR1 SGHNT, CDR2 YYREEE (reference sequence). V shed 1 base and J 8 bases; nucleotides not matched to a gene: 13. CDR3 sequence reads: CASSLWGDGQGAEKLFF. As DNA, the CDR3 is TGTGCCAGCAGCTTGTGGGGGGATGGACAGGGAGCGGAAAAACTGTTTTTT.

This rearrangement joins TRBV20-1 to TRBJ1-5; perhaps TRBD1 as D (5 bases). The CDR3 is 13 residues long. CDR1 is DFQATT and CDR2 is SNEGSKA in the germline V gene (reference sequence). Trimming shortened V by 3 bases and J by 7 bases, and 13 bases separated the two germline ends. CDR3: CSASWGGGQPQHF. CDR3 DNA sequence: TGCAGTGCTAGTTGGGGGGGTGGACAGCCCCAGCATTTT.

This rearrangement joins TRBV7-9 to TRBJ2-3; TRBD2 agrees at 7 bases. This CDR3 spans 15 amino acids. The trim removed 1 base at V and 2 bases at J, leaving 3 bases unmatched. The germline CDR1 and CDR2 sequences are SEHNR and FQNEAQ (reference sequence). The CDR3: CASSLGGGPTDTQYF. Here the CDR3 DNA reads TGTGCCAGCAGCTTAGGGGGGGGTCCCACAGATACGCAGTATTTT.

The V call is TRBV7-9, the J call TRBJ1-3; D ambiguous. The germline V gene has CDR1 SEHNR and CDR2 FQNEAQ (reference sequence). Trimming left V 5 bases short and J 0 bases short, with 14 bases between. This CDR3 comprises 16 residues. Written as DNA, the CDR3 is TGTGCCAGCAGCGTCACACGACACCTCTCTGGAAACACCATATATTTT. This gives the protein CASSVTRHLSGNTIYF.

CDR3 residues: CASSQEITGNSNQPQHF. The CDR3 coding sequence is TGTGCCAGCAGCCAAGAGATTACAGGGAATAGCAATCAGCCCCAGCATTTT. This chain links TRBV3-1 (or the pseudogene TRBV3-2) with TRBJ1-5; D perhaps matches TRBD1 (6 bases). The CDR3 contains 17 residues. The germline V and J ends were trimmed by 0 bases and 0 bases, with 12 bases remaining between them. Germline values: CDR1 LGHDT, CDR2 YNNKEL (reference sequence).

The rearrangement links TRBV9 to TRBJ1-2; no definite D call. V was trimmed by 3 bases and J by 4 bases, leaving 16 bases between them. The germline V gene has CDR1 SGDLS and CDR2 YYNGEE. The CDR3 has 15 amino acids. CDR3 residues: CASSADPQDFYGYTF. In nucleotides, the CDR3 is TGTGCCAGCAGCGCAGATCCCCAGGATTTCTATGGCTACACCTTC.

CDR3 DNA: TGTGCCAGCAGTTTGTTAAATCACGAGCAGTACTTC. Amino acids: CASSLLNHEQYF. V and J are TRBV27 and TRBJ2-7; D gene unclear. CDR3 length: 12 amino acids. Germline V gene sequence: CDR1 MNHEY, CDR2 SMNVEV (reference sequence). V was trimmed by 3 bases and J by 5 bases, leaving 8 bases between them.

The chain is built from TRBV15 and TRBJ1-1; no reliable D call. The CDR3 runs 16 residues. V was pared by 0 bases and J by 4 bases, with 15 bases between. Germline CDR1 LNHNV, CDR2 YYDKDF (reference sequence). The CDR3 DNA sequence: TGTGCCACCAGCAGAGATTCGGGGTTTACTACCACTGAAGCTTTCTTT. Its translation is CATSRDSGFTTTEAFF.

The chain combines TRBV6-6 with TRBJ2-5; 10 bases align to TRBD2. The CDR3 runs 17 residues. The V segment lost 5 bases and the J segment 5 bases; nucleotides outside the gene matches: 14. The germline CDR1 and CDR2 sequences are MNHNY and SVGAGI (reference sequence). The CDR3 DNA reads as TGTGCCAGCAGTCAACCGGGACTAGCGACCGGAGGCGAGACCCAGTACTTC. Its protein product is CASSQPGLATGGETQYF.

The gene calls are TRBV18 and TRBJ2-3; D might be TRBD2 (6 bases). The CDR3 sequence is 19 residues long. The V gene's germline CDR1 is KGHSH and CDR2 LQKENI. Deletions cut 3 bases from V and 2 bases from J, with 24 bases between. This chain's CDR3 is CASSPARGEDPQPTDTQYF. CDR3 coding DNA: TGTGCCAGCTCACCGGCGCGGGGCGAAGATCCTCAACCCACAGATACGCAGTATTTT.

This chain joins TRBV3-1 (or the pseudogene TRBV3-2) and TRBJ2-3, with D perhaps TRBD2 (6 bases). The CDR3 contains 15 residues. The V end was cut by 1 base, the J end by 3 bases, with 11 bases between. CDR1 is LGHDT, CDR2 YNNKEL, per germline (reference sequence). This CDR3 is CASSQGGVSTDTQYF. The CDR3 DNA reads TGTGCCAGCAGCCAAGGGGGGGTTTCGACAGATACGCAGTATTTT.

The rearrangement uses TRBV3-1 (or the pseudogene TRBV3-2) and TRBJ2-5; 7 bases map to TRBD1. The J segment lost 5 bases and the V segment lost 2 bases, leaving 5 bases of the junction unmatched. CDR1 LGHDT and CDR2 YNNKEL come from the germline V gene (reference sequence). The CDR3 totals 14 residues. CDR3 residues: CASSQNRGFETQYF. CDR3 nucleotides: TGTGCCAGCAGCCAAAACAGGGGTTTTGAGACCCAGTACTTC.

The rearrangement links TRBV4-3 to TRBJ2-3, with 11 bases aligning to TRBD2. Trimming cost V 3 bases and J 2 bases; bases outside gene matches: 7. From germline, CDR1 is LGHNA and CDR2 YSLEER. This CDR3 has 17 residues. In nucleotides, the CDR3 is TGCGCCAGCAGCCAGCACCCGGGACTAGCGGACACAGATACGCAGTATTTT. Amino acids: CASSQHPGLADTDTQYF.

On this clone itself: At one end, the junction sequence differs from germline, possibly due to a read error. V usage is TRBV20-1 and J usage is TRBJ2-7; the D is unclear. Germline CDR1 is DFQATT and CDR2 is SNEGSKA (reference sequence). This CDR3 contains 11 residues. CDR3 in DNA: TGCAGCGCTAGAGGCTTACAGGAGCAGTACTTC. Amino acids: CSARGLQEQYF.